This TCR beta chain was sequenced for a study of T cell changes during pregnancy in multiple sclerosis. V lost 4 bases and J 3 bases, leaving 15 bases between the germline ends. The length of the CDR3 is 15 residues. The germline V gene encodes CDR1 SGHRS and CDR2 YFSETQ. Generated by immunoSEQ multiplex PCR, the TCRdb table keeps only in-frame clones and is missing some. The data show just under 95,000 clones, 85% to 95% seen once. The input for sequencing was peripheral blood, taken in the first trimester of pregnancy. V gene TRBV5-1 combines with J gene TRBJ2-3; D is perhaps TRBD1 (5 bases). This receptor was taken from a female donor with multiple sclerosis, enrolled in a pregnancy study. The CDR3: CASSGPLGRTDTQYF. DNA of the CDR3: TGCGCCAGCAGCGGGCCCTTGGGGCGGACAGATACGCAGTATTTT.